Below, 10 T cell receptor beta chains from the same sample are listed, as sequenced in a study of blood T cell repertoires in COVID-19. Sequenced by immunoSEQ multiplex PCR; TCRdb stores in-frame clones only, minus some. The sample has a few hundred thousand clones; 85% are singletons. Specimen: peripheral blood. The receptors come from a human donor in a cohort sampled during active COVID-19.

The gene calls are TRBV18 and TRBJ1-3; 8 bases map to TRBD1. The germline gives CDR1 KGHSH, CDR2 LQKENI. The CDR3 is 15 residues long. V shed 2 bases and J 7 bases; nucleotides not matched to a gene: 7. The CDR3 loop reads CASSPIQGVRNTIYF. As DNA, the CDR3 is TGTGCCAGCTCACCAATACAGGGGGTGCGGAACACCATATATTTT.

The V gene is TRBV29-1, the J gene TRBJ2-6; D unclear. The ends were cut back, 3 bases at V and 0 bases at J, with 3 bases in the middle. CDR1 is SQVTM, CDR2 ANQGSEA, per germline. CDR3 length: 13 residues. The CDR3 spells CSVDGSGANVLTF. The CDR3 DNA reads TGCAGCGTTGACGGCTCTGGGGCCAACGTCCTGACTTTC.

This chain connects TRBV9 to TRBJ2-5, with 10 bases lining up with TRBD2. Trimming took 4 bases from V and 5 from J; bases not matched to a gene: 11. This CDR3 is built from 16 residues. CDR1 and CDR2 (germline): SGDLS, YYNGEE. The CDR3 sequence: CASSISAGGRRETQYF. The CDR3 coding sequence is TGTGCCAGCAGCATTTCAGCGGGGGGGCGAAGGGAGACCCAGTACTTC.

V gene TRBV9 combines with J gene TRBJ2-3; D is perhaps TRBD2 (6 bases). The ends were cut back, 0 bases at V and 3 bases at J, with 11 bases in the middle. CDR1 SGDLS and CDR2 YYNGEE come from the germline V gene. The CDR3 consists of 15 residues. CDR3 sequence: CASSVERAQTDTQYF. The CDR3 DNA reads as TGTGCCAGCAGCGTAGAGCGGGCGCAAACAGATACGCAGTATTTT.

The gene calls are TRBV25-1 and TRBJ1-2; 8 bases match TRBD1. The CDR3 consists of 15 residues. Germline CDR1 MGHDK, CDR2 SYGVNS. Trimming cost V 1 base and J 3 bases; bases outside gene matches: 4. The CDR3 loop reads CASSEFQGADYGYTF. The CDR3, as DNA: TGTGCCAGCAGTGAATTCCAGGGGGCCGACTATGGCTACACCTTC.

As concerns this clone: This sequence is one base from a far larger clone and is likely a read error. CDR3 nucleotides: TGTGCCAGCAGTTTACAGGGGGACGAGCAGTACTTC. As protein: CASSLQGDEQYF. The V gene is TRBV6-5, the J gene TRBJ2-7; 8 nucleotides align to TRBD1. Germline CDR1 and CDR2: MNHEY and SVGAGI. CDR3 size: 12 residues. The junction had 1 base not matched to a gene; V was cut back by 4 bases and J by 5 bases.

V usage is TRBV19 and J usage is TRBJ2-1, with 10 bases lining up with TRBD2. The length of the CDR3 is 15 residues. Germline V gives CDR1 LNHDA, CDR2 SQIVND (reference sequence). Trimming at V came to 6 bases and at J to 1 base, leaving 3 bases not matched to a gene. CDR3 loop: CASRTSGDSYNEQFF. The CDR3 DNA is TGTGCCAGTAGAACTAGCGGGGATTCCTACAATGAGCAGTTCTTC.

The V gene is TRBV7-2, the J gene TRBJ2-7; 10 nucleotides agree with TRBD2. Germline V lookup: CDR1 SGHTA, CDR2 FQGNSA. Unmatched junction bases numbered 7, after V lost 1 base and J lost 4 bases. The CDR3 sequence is 16 residues long. As DNA, the CDR3 is TGTGCCAGCAGCTTAGTAGCTAGCGGGGGATCTTACGAGCAGTACTTC. Translated: CASSLVASGGSYEQYF.

This sequence joins TRBV4-1 and TRBJ2-3; perhaps TRBD1 as D (7 bases). The CDR3 consists of 15 residues. The germline CDR1 and CDR2 sequences are MGHRA and YSYEKL. V lost 4 bases, J lost 1 base, and 12 bases lay in between. The DNA for the CDR3 is TGCGCCAGCAGCCCAATCAGGGGGGGCACAGATACGCAGTATTTT. Amino acids: CASSPIRGGTDTQYF.

This clone was seen repeatedly, ten times or more. V and J are TRBV11-2 and TRBJ2-5; D is uncertain. The V and J ends lost 3 bases and 5 bases respectively, with 4 bases between them. CDR3 length: 11 amino acids. The germline V gene encodes CDR1 SGHAT and CDR2 FQNNGV. CDR3 amino acids: CASSFGETQYF. The CDR3, as DNA: TGTGCCAGCAGCTTCGGGGAGACCCAGTACTTC.